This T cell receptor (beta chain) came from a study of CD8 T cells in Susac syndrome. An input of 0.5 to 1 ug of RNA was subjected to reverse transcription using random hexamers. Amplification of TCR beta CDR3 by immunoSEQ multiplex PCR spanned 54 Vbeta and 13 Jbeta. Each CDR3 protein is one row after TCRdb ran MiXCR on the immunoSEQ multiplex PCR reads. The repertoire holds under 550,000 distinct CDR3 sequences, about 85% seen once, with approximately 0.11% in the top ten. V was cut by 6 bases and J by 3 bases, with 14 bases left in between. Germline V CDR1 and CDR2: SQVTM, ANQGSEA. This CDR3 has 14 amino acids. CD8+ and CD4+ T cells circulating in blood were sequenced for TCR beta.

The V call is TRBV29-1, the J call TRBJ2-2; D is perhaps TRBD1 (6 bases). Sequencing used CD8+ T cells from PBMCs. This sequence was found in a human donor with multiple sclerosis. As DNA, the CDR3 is TGCAGCGTGGCGGTGGGGGCGGACACCGGGGAGCTGTTTTTT. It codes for CSVAVGADTGELFF.